These T cell receptor beta chains were read from a single sample in a study of blood T cell repertoires in COVID-19. The table came from immunoSEQ multiplex PCR; TCRdb's copy has only in-frame clones and leaves some out. The sample lists about 140,000 clones; 84% were seen once. The sample was PBMCs or T cells enriched from blood (not recorded which). The source of these receptors is a woman aged 45-60 years with acute COVID-19. CDR3s include the opening cysteine and the closing phenylalanine or tryptophan. D genes are given only for firm matches. Expanded clones get a size class; other rows say once, few or many, or leave the size out.

J,size,D,V,CDR3,DNA
TRBJ2-5,-,TRBD2,TRBV6-6,CASSRVGLAGDRAQYF,TGTGCCAGCAGTCGAGTAGGACTAGCGGGAGATAGGGCCCAGTACTTC
TRBJ2-1,-,-,TRBV14,CASSQDHRDNEQFF,TGTGCCAGCAGCCAAGATCACAGGGACAATGAGCAGTTCTTC
TRBJ1-5,-,TRBD1,TRBV7-8,CASSPSDRRDQPQHF,TGTGCCAGCAGCCCGTCGGACAGGAGGGATCAGCCCCAGCATTTT
TRBJ2-7,-,-,TRBV30,CAWTAGPSSYEQYF,TGTGCCTGGACGGCAGGGCCTAGCTCCTACGAGCAGTACTTC
TRBJ2-3,once,TRBD2,TRBV5-1,CASSLGPGAGAGDTQYF,TGCGCCAGCAGCCTGGGGCCAGGAGCGGGAGCCGGAGATACGCAGTATTTT
TRBJ2-2,-,TRBD1,TRBV5-1,CASSLDRADTGELFF,TGCGCCAGCAGCCTGGACAGGGCGGACACCGGGGAGCTGTTTTTT
TRBJ1-1,-,TRBD1,TRBV3-1/TRBV3-2,CASSQGQPNTEAFF,TGTGCCAGCAGCCAGGGACAGCCGAACACTGAAGCTTTCTTT
TRBJ2-2,-,TRBD2,TRBV7-8,CASNGLAGVETGELFF,TGTGCCAGCAATGGGCTAGCGGGAGTAGAGACCGGGGAGCTGTTTTTT
TRBJ1-3,-,TRBD1,TRBV5-1,CASSLQGAGDTIYF,TGCGCCAGCAGCTTACAGGGGGCCGGGGACACCATATATTTT
TRBJ2-1,-,-,TRBV29-1,CSVEFAVMYNEQFF,TGCAGCGTTGAGTTTGCGGTAATGTACAATGAGCAGTTCTTC
TRBJ2-7,-,-,TRBV28,CASTTGVYEQYF,TGTGCCAGCACGACGGGAGTCTACGAGCAGTACTTC
TRBJ2-7,-,TRBD2,TRBV27,CASSVAGYSYEQYF,TGTGCCAGCAGTGTAGCGGGATACTCCTACGAGCAGTACTTC
TRBJ1-1,-,-,TRBV11-2,CASSPLQGNTEAFF,TGTGCCAGCAGCCCGTTACAGGGGAACACTGAAGCTTTCTTT
TRBJ1-1,-,TRBD1,TRBV2,CASITGGEGTEAFF,TGTGCCAGCATCACAGGGGGCGAGGGCACTGAAGCTTTCTTT
TRBJ2-5,-,-,TRBV7-6,CASSFGFRETQYF,TGTGCCAGCAGCTTCGGGTTCCGAGAGACCCAGTACTTC
TRBJ2-1,-,-,TRBV11-3,CASRGSSYNEQFF,TGTGCCAGCAGGGGGAGCTCCTACAATGAGCAGTTCTTC
TRBJ1-1,few,-,TRBV29-1,CSVEDQNRVGEAFF,TGCAGCGTTGAAGACCAGAACAGGGTTGGTGAAGCTTTCTTT
TRBJ1-5,-,-,TRBV2,CASSEGSIQPQHF,TGTGCCAGCAGTGAGGGGAGTATTCAGCCCCAGCATTTT
TRBJ1-1,-,TRBD1,TRBV28,CASSSDRGGYTEAFF,TGTGCCAGCAGTTCGGACAGGGGCGGGTACACTGAAGCTTTCTTT
TRBJ2-7,once,TRBD2,TRBV2,CASSPGTSGTYEQYF,TGTGCCAGCTCGCCCGGGACTAGCGGGACATACGAGCAGTACTTC
TRBJ1-2,-,TRBD1,TRBV30,CAWSALMSIGTGISGFYGYTF,TGTGCCTGGAGTGCCCTAATGTCGATTGGGACAGGTATTAGCGGATTCTATGGCTACACCTTC
TRBJ1-3,once,TRBD1,TRBV19,CASSKDRASGNTIYF,TGTGCCAGTAGTAAGGACAGGGCCTCTGGAAACACCATATATTTT
TRBJ2-3,-,TRBD2,TRBV3-1/TRBV3-2,CASSVTSGSTDTQYF,TGTGCCAGCAGCGTGACTAGCGGCAGCACAGATACGCAGTATTTT
TRBJ1-2,-,TRBD1,TRBV5-1,CASSTTGQVHGYTF,TGCGCCAGCAGCACGACGGGACAGGTCCATGGCTACACCTTC